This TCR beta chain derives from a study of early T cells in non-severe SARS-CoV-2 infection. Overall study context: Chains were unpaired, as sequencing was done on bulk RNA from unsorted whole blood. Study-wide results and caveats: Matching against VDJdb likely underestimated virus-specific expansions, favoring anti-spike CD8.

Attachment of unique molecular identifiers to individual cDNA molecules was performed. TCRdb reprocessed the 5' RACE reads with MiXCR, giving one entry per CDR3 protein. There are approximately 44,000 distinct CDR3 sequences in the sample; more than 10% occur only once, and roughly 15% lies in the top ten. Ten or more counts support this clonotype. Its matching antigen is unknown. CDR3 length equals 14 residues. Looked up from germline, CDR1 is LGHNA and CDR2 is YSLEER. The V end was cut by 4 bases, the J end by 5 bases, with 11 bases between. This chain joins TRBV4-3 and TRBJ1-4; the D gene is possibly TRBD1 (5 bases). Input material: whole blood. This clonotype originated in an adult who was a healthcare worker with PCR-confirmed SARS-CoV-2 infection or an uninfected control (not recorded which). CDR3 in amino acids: CASSPRGGNEKLFF. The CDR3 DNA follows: TGCGCCAGCAGCCCTAGGGGAGGGAATGAAAAACTGTTTTTT.